This T cell receptor beta chain was observed in a study of T cells in Graves' hyperthyroidism and ophthalmopathy. The CDR3 sequence is 15 residues long. Germline values: CDR1 SGHKS, CDR2 YYEKEE (reference sequence). V gave up 4 bases and J gave up 5 bases, with 19 bases separating them. TCR beta CDR3 sequences were amplified from RNA transcripts. First-round RT-PCR targeting the TCR CDR3 was performed with the HTBI primer set. TCRdb fed the multiplex PCR reads into MiXCR, producing one record per CDR3 protein. The sample yields hundreds of thousands of distinct CDR3 sequences, over 12% seen once. In its sample, this clonotype was seen a few times.

The chain joins TRBV5-5 to TRBJ2-7, with D perhaps being TRBD1 or TRBD2 (6 bases each). The receptor was isolated from a man younger than 35 with Graves' ophthalmopathy. The sample consisted of blood. CDR3 amino acids: CASSHLRGPLNEQYF. CDR3 DNA: TGTGCCAGCAGCCACCTCCGGGGGCCTCTGAACGAGCAGTACTTC. Variable domain in full (rest from reference TRBV5-5 and TRBJ2-7): DAGVTQSPTHLIKTRGQQVTLRCSPISGHKSVSWYQQVLGQGPQFIFQYYEKEERGRGNFPDRFSARQFPNYSSELNVNALLLGDSALYLCASSHLRGPLNEQYFGPGTRLTVT.